Described below is a single T cell receptor beta chain sequence and its context. The sample is drawn from a study of blood T cell repertoires in COVID-19. Only in-frame clones appear in the TCRdb table, and some are missing; sequencing was by immunoSEQ multiplex PCR. Of 300,000 to 450,000 clones listed, around 92% are singletons. Sequencing was performed on peripheral blood. This receptor was identified in a woman under 40 with COVID-19, enrolled during active disease.

CDR3 in DNA: TGTGCCAGTAGTATACGAGGACTAGCGGGAGGAAGTGTTGAGACCCAGTACTTC. Protein: CASSIRGLAGGSVETQYF. The chain carries TRBV19 and TRBJ2-5, with 14 bases lining up with TRBD2. Germline-derived CDR1 and CDR2 are LNHDA and SQIVND (reference sequence). Trimming cost V 2 bases and J 5 bases; bases outside gene matches: 10. The CDR3 extends over 18 amino acids.